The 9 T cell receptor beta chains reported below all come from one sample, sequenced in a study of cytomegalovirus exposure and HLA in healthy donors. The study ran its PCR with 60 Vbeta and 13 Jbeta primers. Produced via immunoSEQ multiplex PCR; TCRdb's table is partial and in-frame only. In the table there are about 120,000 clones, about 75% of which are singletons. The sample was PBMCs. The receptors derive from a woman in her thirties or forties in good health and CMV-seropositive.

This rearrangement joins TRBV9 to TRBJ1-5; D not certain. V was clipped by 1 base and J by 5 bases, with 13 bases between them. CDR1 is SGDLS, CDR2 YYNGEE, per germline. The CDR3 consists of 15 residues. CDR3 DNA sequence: TGTGCCAGCAGCGTATCGGGGTTCTCCGATCAGCCCCAGCATTTT. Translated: CASSVSGFSDQPQHF.

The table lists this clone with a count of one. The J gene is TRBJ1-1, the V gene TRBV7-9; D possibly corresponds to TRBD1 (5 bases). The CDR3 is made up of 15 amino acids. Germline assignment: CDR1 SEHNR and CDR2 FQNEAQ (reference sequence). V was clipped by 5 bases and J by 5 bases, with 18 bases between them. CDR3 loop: CASSLGEWGGTEAFF. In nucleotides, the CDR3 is TGTGCCAGCAGCCTCGGTGAATGGGGGGGGACTGAAGCTTTCTTT.

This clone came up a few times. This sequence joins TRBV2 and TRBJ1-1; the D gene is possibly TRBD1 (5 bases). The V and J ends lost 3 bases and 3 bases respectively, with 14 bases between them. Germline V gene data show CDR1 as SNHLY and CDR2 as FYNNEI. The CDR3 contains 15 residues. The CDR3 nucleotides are TGTGCCAGCAGTGAGGGGCGTGGGTTGTACACTGAAGCTTTCTTT. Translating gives CASSEGRGLYTEAFF.

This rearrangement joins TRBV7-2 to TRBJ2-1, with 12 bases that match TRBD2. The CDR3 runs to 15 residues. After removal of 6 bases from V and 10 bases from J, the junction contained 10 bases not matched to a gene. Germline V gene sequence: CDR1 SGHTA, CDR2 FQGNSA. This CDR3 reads CASRTFGTSGQEQFF. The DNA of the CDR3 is TGTGCCAGCAGAACGTTTGGGACTAGCGGGCAGGAGCAGTTCTTC. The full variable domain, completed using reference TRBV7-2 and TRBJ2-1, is GAGVSQSPSNKVTEKGKDVELRCDPISGHTALYWYRQSLGQGLEFLIYFQGNSAPDKSGLPSDRFSAERTGGSVSTLTIQRTQQEDSAVYLCASRTFGTSGQEQFFGPGTRLTVL.

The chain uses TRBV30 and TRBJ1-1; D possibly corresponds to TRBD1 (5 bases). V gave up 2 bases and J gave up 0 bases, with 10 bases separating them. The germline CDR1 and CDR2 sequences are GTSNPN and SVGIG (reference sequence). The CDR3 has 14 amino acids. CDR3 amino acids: CAWSSWGLNTEAFF. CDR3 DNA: TGTGCCTGGAGTTCTTGGGGCCTGAACACTGAAGCTTTCTTT.

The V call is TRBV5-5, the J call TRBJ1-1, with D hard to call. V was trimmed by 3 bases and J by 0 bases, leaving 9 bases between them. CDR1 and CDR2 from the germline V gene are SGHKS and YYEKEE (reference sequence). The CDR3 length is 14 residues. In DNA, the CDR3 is TGTGCCAGCAGCTCCATTACAGTGAACACTGAAGCTTTCTTT. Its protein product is CASSSITVNTEAFF.

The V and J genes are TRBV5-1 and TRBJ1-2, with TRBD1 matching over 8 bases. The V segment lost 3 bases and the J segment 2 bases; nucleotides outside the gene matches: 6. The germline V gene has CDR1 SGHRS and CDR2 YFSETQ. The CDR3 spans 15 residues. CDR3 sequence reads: CASSSGQGSNYGYTF. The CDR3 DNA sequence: TGCGCCAGCAGCTCCGGACAGGGTTCGAACTATGGCTACACCTTC.

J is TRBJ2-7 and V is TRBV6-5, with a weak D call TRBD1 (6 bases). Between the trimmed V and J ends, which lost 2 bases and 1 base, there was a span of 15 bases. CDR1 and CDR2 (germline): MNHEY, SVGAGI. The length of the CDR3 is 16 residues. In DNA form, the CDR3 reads TGTGCCAGCAGTTACGATTCGGGTCAGGGGTCCTACGAGCAGTACTTC. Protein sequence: CASSYDSGQGSYEQYF.

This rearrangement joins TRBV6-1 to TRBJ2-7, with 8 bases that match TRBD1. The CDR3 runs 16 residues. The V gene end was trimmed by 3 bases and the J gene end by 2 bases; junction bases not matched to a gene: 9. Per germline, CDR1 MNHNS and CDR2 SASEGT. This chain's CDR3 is CASSDSGTGVPYEQYF. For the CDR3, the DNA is TGTGCCAGCAGTGATTCCGGGACAGGAGTACCCTACGAGCAGTACTTC.